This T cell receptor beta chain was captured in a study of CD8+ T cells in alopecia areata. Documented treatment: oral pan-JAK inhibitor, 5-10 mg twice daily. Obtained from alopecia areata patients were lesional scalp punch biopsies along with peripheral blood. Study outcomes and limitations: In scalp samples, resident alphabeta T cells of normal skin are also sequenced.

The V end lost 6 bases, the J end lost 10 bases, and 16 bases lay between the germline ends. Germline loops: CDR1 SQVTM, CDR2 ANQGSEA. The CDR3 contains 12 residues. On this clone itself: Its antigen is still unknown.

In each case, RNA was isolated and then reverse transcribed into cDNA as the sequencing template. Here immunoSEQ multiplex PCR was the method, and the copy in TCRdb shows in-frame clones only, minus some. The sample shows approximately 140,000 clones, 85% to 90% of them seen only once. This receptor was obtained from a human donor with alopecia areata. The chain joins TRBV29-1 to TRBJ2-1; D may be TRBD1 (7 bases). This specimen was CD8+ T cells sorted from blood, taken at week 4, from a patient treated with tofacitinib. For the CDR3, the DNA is TGCAGCGTAGGGAGGACAGGACGGGAGCAGTTCTTC. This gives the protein CSVGRTGREQFF.